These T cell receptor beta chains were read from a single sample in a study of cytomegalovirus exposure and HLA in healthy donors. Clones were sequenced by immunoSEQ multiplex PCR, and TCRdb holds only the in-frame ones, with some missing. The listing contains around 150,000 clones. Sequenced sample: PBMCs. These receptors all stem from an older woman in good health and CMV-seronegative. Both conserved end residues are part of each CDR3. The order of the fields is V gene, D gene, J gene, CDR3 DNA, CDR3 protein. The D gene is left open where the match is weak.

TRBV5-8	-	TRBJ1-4	TGTGCCAGCAGCTTGAGCCCAGGATCTAATGAAAAACTGTTTTTT	CASSLSPGSNEKLFF
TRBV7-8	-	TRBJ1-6	TGTGCCAGCAGCCTCCTAAATCGGGATTCACCCCTCCACTTT	CASSLLNRDSPLHF
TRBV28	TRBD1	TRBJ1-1	TGTGCCAGCAGTTTATCTTTTTGGACAGGGGGCAAGGAAGCTTTCTTT	CASSLSFWTGGKEAFF
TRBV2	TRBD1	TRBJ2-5	TGTGCCATCCGACCGGGACAGGGGATGGAGACCCAGTACTTC	CAIRPGQGMETQYF
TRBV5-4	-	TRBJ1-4	TGTGCCAGCAGCGTACAGGGATTAGCTAATGAAAAACTGTTTTTC	CASSVQGLANEKLFF
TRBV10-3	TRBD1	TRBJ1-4	TGTGCCATCAGCCCTCGACAGGGGGAGGGTGATTGGAAAGAAAAACTGTTTTTT	CAISPRQGEGDWKEKLFF
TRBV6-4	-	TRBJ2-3	TGTGCCAGCAGTTCCGGGGGCACAGATACGCAGTATTTT	CASSSGGTDTQYF
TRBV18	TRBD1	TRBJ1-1	TGTGCCAGCTCCCGACAGGGCACTGAAGCTTTCTTT	CASSRQGTEAFF
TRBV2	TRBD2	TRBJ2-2	TGTGCCAGCTGTGCGGGGGGAACCGGGGAGCTGTTTTTT	CASCAGGTGELFF
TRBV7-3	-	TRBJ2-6	TGTGCCAGCAGCCCTGCGTGGGCCAACGTCCTGACTTTC	CASSPAWANVLTF
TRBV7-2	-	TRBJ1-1	TGTGCCAGCAGCTTAGTTGGGGAGACTGAAGCTTTCTTT	CASSLVGETEAFF
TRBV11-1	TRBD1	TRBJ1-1	TGTGCCAGCAGCCACGGCCAGGGACAGGGGAACACTGAAGCTTTCTTT	CASSHGQGQGNTEAFF
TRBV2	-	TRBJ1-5	TGTGCCAGCACGTTGTCGGGGGAGCCCCAGCATTTT	CASTLSGEPQHF
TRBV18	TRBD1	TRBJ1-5	TGTGCCAGCTCACGAACAGGGGATGGCAATCAGCCCCAGCATTTT	CASSRTGDGNQPQHF
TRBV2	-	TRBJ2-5	TGTGCCAGCAGGGTCGTGCATGGCGGGGAGACCCAGTACTTC	CASRVVHGGETQYF
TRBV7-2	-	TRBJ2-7	TGTGCCAGCAGCTTAGGAGGGGGAAACTCCTACGAGCAGTACTTC	CASSLGGGNSYEQYF
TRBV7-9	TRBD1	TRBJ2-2	TGTGCCAGCAGCTCGCGTATGGCAGACAGGGGGTCCGGGGAGCTGTTTTTT	CASSSRMADRGSGELFF
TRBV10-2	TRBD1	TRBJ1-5	TGCGCCAGCAGTCCGGGACAGGGAGTAGGTCAGCCCCAGCATTTT	CASSPGQGVGQPQHF
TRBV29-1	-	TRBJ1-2	TGCAGCGTTGAAGATCAAGGGGCCGACTATGGCTACACCTTC	CSVEDQGADYGYTF
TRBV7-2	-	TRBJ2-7	TGTGCCAGCAGCTGGCTCACAGGGAGCTCCTACGAGCAGTACTTC	CASSWLTGSSYEQYF
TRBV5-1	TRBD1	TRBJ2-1	TGCGCCAGCAGATCCGGGACAGGGGGCTGGGATGAGCAGTTCTTC	CASRSGTGGWDEQFF
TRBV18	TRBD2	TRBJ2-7	TGTGCCAGCTCACGAGAAATGACTAGCGGGTGGCTCTACGAGCAGTACTTC	CASSREMTSGWLYEQYF
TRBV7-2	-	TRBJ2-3	TGTGCCAGCAGCTTACAGAGGGCAGATACGCAGTATTTT	CASSLQRADTQYF
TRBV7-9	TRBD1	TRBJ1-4	TGTGCCAGCAGACGGGACAGGGGAGCAACTAATGAAAAACTGTTTTTT	CASRRDRGATNEKLFF